The 28 T cell receptor beta chains listed next were all sequenced from one sample in a study of cytomegalovirus exposure and HLA in healthy donors. 13 Jbeta primers and 60 Vbeta primers were used for the PCR. Only in-frame clones appear in the TCRdb table, and some are missing; sequencing was by immunoSEQ multiplex PCR. In the table there are hundreds of thousands of clones, about 70% of which are singletons. The sequencing sample was made of PBMCs. The receptors originated from a woman aged 30 to 39 in good health and CMV-seronegative.

Points on this clone: Relative to the germline gene, one junction end is altered; a read error may explain this. The chain carries TRBV7-3 and TRBJ2-5, with D maybe TRBD2 (5 bases). This CDR3 contains 13 residues. Germline assignment: CDR1 SGHTA and CDR2 FQGTGA. DNA for the CDR3: TGTTCCAGCAGCCCTGGGAGTCAAGAGACCCAGTACTTC. Protein sequence: CSSSPGSQETQYF.

The chain combines TRBV2 with TRBJ1-1; 8 nucleotides line up with TRBD1. With 9 bases clipped from V and 0 bases from J, the junction kept 3 bases outside the gene matches. CDR1 SNHLY and CDR2 FYNNEI come from the germline V gene. The CDR3 contains 13 residues. DNA of the CDR3: TGTGCCAGGGAGGGACAGGTGAACACTGAAGCTTTCTTT. Translating it yields CAREGQVNTEAFF.

Only one count was recorded for this clone. The chain carries TRBV6-5 and TRBJ2-1; 7 nucleotides agree with TRBD2. The germline gives CDR1 MNHEY, CDR2 SVGAGI. Unmatched junction bases numbered 6, after V lost 0 bases and J lost 4 bases. This CDR3 is 16 amino acids long. The DNA of the CDR3 is TGTGCCAGCAGTTACTCGGGTGGGGGGGAATACAATGAGCAGTTCTTC. This gives the protein CASSYSGGGEYNEQFF.

This clone has only a few counts. The J gene is TRBJ2-5, the V gene TRBV5-1; 13 positions match TRBD2. CDR3 length: 14 amino acids. V lost 4 bases, J lost 5 bases, and 2 bases stayed unmatched. Germline values: CDR1 SGHRS, CDR2 YFSETQ. In DNA, the CDR3 is TGCGCCAGCAGCCCGGGACTAGCGGGGGAGACCCAGTACTTC. Residues: CASSPGLAGETQYF.

The sample holds a few counts of this clone. The genes are TRBV5-6 and TRBJ2-1; D gene uncertain. The CDR3 extends over 12 amino acids. V shed 0 bases and J shed 9 bases, with 7 bases lying between them. In germline, CDR1 is SGHDT, CDR2 YYEEEE. The chain's CDR3 is CASSLESTEQFF. CDR3 nucleotides: TGTGCCAGCAGCTTGGAGAGTACTGAGCAGTTCTTC.

There are a few counts of this clone. This chain links TRBV30 with TRBJ1-5; D is undetermined. CDR3 length: 15 residues. CDR1 and CDR2 (germline): GTSNPN, SVGIG (reference sequence). Trimming pared 2 bases from V and 0 bases from J, leaving 11 bases between. CDR3 bases: TGTGCCTGGAGTTCCGACGGAGATAGCAATCAGCCCCAGCATTTT. It specifies CAWSSDGDSNQPQHF.

To note about this clone: Other DNA sequences in this sample translate to the same CDR3. The chain recombines TRBV6-6 with TRBJ1-2, with unresolved D. CDR3 length equals 12 residues. The V end was cut by 6 bases, the J end by 4 bases, with 9 bases between. From germline, CDR1 is MNHNY and CDR2 SVGAGI (reference sequence). CDR3 in amino acids: CASSPGSYGYTF. The CDR3 nucleotides read TGTGCCAGCAGCCCTGGCAGCTATGGCTACACCTTC.

The J gene is TRBJ1-1, the V gene TRBV10-1; D remains ambiguous. Looked up from germline, CDR1 is WNHNN and CDR2 is SYGVQD (reference sequence). The CDR3 length is 16 residues. Trimming pared 0 bases from V and 0 bases from J, leaving 11 bases between. CDR3 DNA sequence: TGCGCCAGCAGTGAGTCGACGGGAGCCGTGAACACTGAAGCTTTCTTT. Its protein product is CASSESTGAVNTEAFF.

This clone was seen a few times. In DNA form, the CDR3 reads TGTGCCAGCAGTGACCCTCTAGCGGGAGGGACGTCCTACAATGAGCAGTTCTTC. It specifies CASSDPLAGGTSYNEQFF. The V and J genes are TRBV2 and TRBJ2-1; 12 bases map to TRBD2. The V gene end was trimmed by 3 bases and the J gene end by 1 base; junction bases not matched to a gene: 7. The CDR3 covers 18 residues. Germline V gene data show CDR1 as SNHLY and CDR2 as FYNNEI.

This clone showed up just a few times. The chain has TRBV9 and TRBJ2-3; D not certain. Trimming pared 0 bases from V and 2 bases from J, leaving 7 bases between. The CDR3 has 14 residues. Germline CDR1 and CDR2: SGDLS and YYNGEE. Here the CDR3 DNA reads TGTGCCAGCAGCGTAGCGCAGTCCACAGATACGCAGTATTTT. Translated, it gives CASSVAQSTDTQYF.

This sequence joins TRBV29-1 and TRBJ2-7; 8 positions agree with TRBD1. CDR1 and CDR2 (germline): SQVTM, ANQGSEA. The CDR3 runs to 16 residues. J was trimmed by 0 bases and V by 2 bases; bases with no gene match: 9. The CDR3 is CSVELLDDRGSYEQYF. The CDR3, as DNA: TGCAGCGTTGAACTGCTGGATGACAGGGGCTCCTACGAGCAGTACTTC.

This clone was picked up a small number of times. The V and J genes are TRBV7-3 and TRBJ2-1, with D possibly matching TRBD2 (5 bases). Trimming left V 3 bases short and J 9 bases short, with 15 bases between. This CDR3 is built from 14 residues. The germline gives CDR1 SGHTA, CDR2 FQGTGA. The CDR3 protein is CASSLDSLTGEQFF. The CDR3 nucleotides are TGTGCCAGCAGCTTGGACTCCCTGACCGGTGAGCAGTTCTTC.

V and J are TRBV13 and TRBJ1-6; 8 nucleotides match TRBD1. The CDR3 consists of 14 residues. Germline loops: CDR1 PRHDT, CDR2 FYEKMQ (reference sequence). With 5 bases clipped from V and 9 bases from J, the junction kept 6 bases outside the gene matches. The CDR3 here is CASSASGGLSPLHF. The CDR3 nucleotides are TGTGCCAGCAGCGCCTCAGGGGGCCTTTCACCCCTCCACTTT.

The genes are TRBV5-4 and TRBJ2-5; TRBD2 agrees at 8 bases. V trimming: 3 bases; J trimming: 11 bases; junction bases outside the gene matches: 6. The CDR3 loop spans 12 amino acids. Germline V lookup: CDR1 SGHNT, CDR2 YYREEE (reference sequence). The CDR3 DNA is TGTGCCAGCAGCTCCCCCGGGGGGGAGCAGTACTTC. Translating gives CASSSPGGEQYF.

Ten or more counts support this clone. J is TRBJ1-4 and V is TRBV5-4, with 8 bases aligning to TRBD1. The CDR3 has 14 amino acids. Germline-derived CDR1 and CDR2 are SGHNT and YYREEE (reference sequence). The V gene end was trimmed by 2 bases and the J gene end by 6 bases; junction bases not matched to a gene: 3. CDR3 sequence: CASSLSTGDEKLFF. The CDR3 region has the DNA TGTGCCAGCAGCTTATCGACAGGGGATGAAAAACTGTTTTTT.

V usage is TRBV6-6 and J usage is TRBJ2-3; D call uncertain. CDR3 length: 11 residues. V was cut by 1 base and J by 7 bases, with 3 bases left in between. Germline V CDR1 and CDR2: MNHNY, SVGAGI (reference sequence). DNA for the CDR3: TGTGCCAGCAGTTACTTCTATACGCAGTATTTT. Translating gives CASSYFYTQYF.

This chain uses TRBV5-1 with TRBJ2-5; the D is unclear. TRBJ2-7 matches the DNA end more closely, so the J call is doubtful. Germline V gene lookup returns CDR1 SGHRS and CDR2 YFSETQ. The CDR3 loop spans 14 amino acids. In nucleotides, the CDR3 is TGCGCCAGCAGCTTGGCCGGTCGGAGCTACGAGCAGTACTTC. It encodes CASSLAGRSYEQYF.

The genes are TRBV2 and TRBJ2-1; D may be TRBD2 (5 bases). Germline V gives CDR1 SNHLY, CDR2 FYNNEI. Trimming took off 7 bases at V and 5 bases at J, with 15 bases between the two ends. This CDR3 spans 14 amino acids. In DNA form, the CDR3 reads TGTGCCAGCACGGGATGGAACTTTGACAATGAGCAGTTCTTC. Amino acid sequence: CASTGWNFDNEQFF.

This sequence joins TRBV7-2 and TRBJ1-4; D is unclear. The CDR3 is 15 residues long. V lost 5 bases and J 4 bases, leaving 14 bases between the germline ends. Germline values: CDR1 SGHTA, CDR2 FQGNSA. The CDR3 loop reads CASSPRAGLNEKLFF. CDR3 nucleotide sequence: TGTGCCAGCAGCCCTAGGGCGGGTCTTAATGAAAAACTGTTTTTT.

The V gene is TRBV6-1, the J gene TRBJ1-1; tentatively, D is TRBD1 (5 bases). This CDR3 has 15 amino acids. From germline, CDR1 is MNHNS and CDR2 SASEGT. The ends were cut back, 4 bases at V and 4 bases at J, with 16 bases in the middle. DNA for the CDR3: TGTGCCAGCAGTGGTTTCAGGGTGGGCTTCACTGAAGCTTTCTTT. It codes for CASSGFRVGFTEAFF.

V and J are TRBV4-1 and TRBJ2-3; D is perhaps TRBD1 (7 bases). V was pared by 4 bases and J by 2 bases, with 13 bases between. Germline V gene sequence: CDR1 MGHRA, CDR2 YSYEKL. The CDR3 length is 15 residues. The CDR3 DNA reads TGCGCCAGCAGCCCGACAGGGACTGACACAGATACGCAGTATTTT. Amino acid sequence: CASSPTGTDTDTQYF.

The sample holds a few counts of this clone. This CDR3 is missing its conserved last phenylalanine or tryptophan, likely due to a read error. The chain combines TRBV5-6 with TRBJ1-1; D might be TRBD1 (6 bases). Germline loops: CDR1 SGHDT, CDR2 YYEEEE. The CDR3 sequence is 19 residues long. Trimming took 0 bases from V and 4 from J, leaving 25 bases between them. The CDR3 DNA sequence: TGTGCCAGCAGCTTGGTGGGGTTACAGGCGGCCCTCAGGGGCACTGAAGCTTTCTTG. Protein sequence: CASSLVGLQAALRGTEAFL.

This clone was observed once. The J gene is TRBJ1-3, the V gene TRBV4-2; 7 nucleotides align to TRBD1. This CDR3 has 13 residues. With 6 bases clipped from V and 2 bases from J, the junction kept 1 base outside the gene matches. The germline V gene encodes CDR1 LGHNA and CDR2 YNFKEQ. CDR3 residues: CASSTGAGNTIYF. DNA for the CDR3: TGTGCCAGCAGTACAGGGGCTGGAAACACCATATATTTT.

The V call is TRBV7-3, the J call TRBJ1-5; weak D call: TRBD1 (5 bases). CDR3 size: 12 residues. Germline loops: CDR1 SGHTA, CDR2 FQGTGA. V dropped 3 bases and J dropped 9 bases, with 9 bases sitting between them. DNA for the CDR3: TGTGCCAGCAGCTTGAACGGGGGGCCCCAGCATTTT. Translating it yields CASSLNGGPQHF.

V gene TRBV10-1 combines with J gene TRBJ2-5; 9 positions agree with TRBD2. V dropped 5 bases and J dropped 4; count of bases not matched to a gene: 5. The germline gives CDR1 WNHNN, CDR2 SYGVQD (reference sequence). This CDR3 region has 14 residues. CDR3 DNA: TGCGCCAGCAGTTTAGCGGGAGCCCCAGAGACCCAGTACTTC. Amino acid sequence: CASSLAGAPETQYF.

This clone was observed a few times. The rearrangement joins TRBV5-1 to TRBJ1-1, with TRBD1 identical over 8 bases. V gave up 1 base and J gave up 4 bases; unmatched junction bases: 0. CDR3 size: 13 residues. The germline V gene has CDR1 SGHRS and CDR2 YFSETQ. CDR3 DNA sequence: TGCGCCAGCAGCTTGACAGGGGGCACTGAAGCTTTCTTT. The encoded protein is CASSLTGGTEAFF.

This clone has just one count. The chain is built from TRBV6-1 and TRBJ2-7; possibly TRBD1 for D (5 bases). Germline V gene sequence: CDR1 MNHNS, CDR2 SASEGT. V was shortened by 6 bases and J by 5 bases, with 20 bases between the two germline ends. CDR3 length equals 15 residues. CDR3 sequence reads: CASSPEQGGLNEQYF. CDR3 DNA sequence: TGTGCCAGCAGCCCCGAGCAGGGTGGTCTGAACGAGCAGTACTTC.

This clone has only a few counts. The V gene is TRBV2, the J gene TRBJ2-7; TRBD2 might be the D (5 bases). Trimming shortened V by 4 bases and J by 6 bases, and 13 bases separated the two germline ends. The CDR3 covers 13 residues. Germline CDR1 reads SNHLY; CDR2 reads FYNNEI. CDR3 in amino acids: CASSVHGRGEQYF. DNA of the CDR3: TGTGCCAGCAGTGTACACGGACGGGGCGAGCAGTACTTC.